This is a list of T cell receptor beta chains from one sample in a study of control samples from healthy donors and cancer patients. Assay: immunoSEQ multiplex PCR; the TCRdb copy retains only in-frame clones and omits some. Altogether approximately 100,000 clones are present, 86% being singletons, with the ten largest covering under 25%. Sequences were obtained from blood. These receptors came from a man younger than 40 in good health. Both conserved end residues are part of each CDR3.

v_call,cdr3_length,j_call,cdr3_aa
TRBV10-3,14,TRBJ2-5,CAISPQGIGETQYF
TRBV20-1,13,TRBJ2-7,CSASHSGTYEQYF
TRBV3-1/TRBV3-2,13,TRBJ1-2,CASSPGQGAGYTF
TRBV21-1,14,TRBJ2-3,CASSKTLATDTQYF
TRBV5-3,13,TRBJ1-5,CARSFHWTALQHF
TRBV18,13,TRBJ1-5,CASSRGEEQPQHF
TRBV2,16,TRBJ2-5,CASNPYRTGGYETQYF
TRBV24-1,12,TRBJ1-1,CATSEGPTEAFF
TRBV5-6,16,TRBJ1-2,CASSFGAAVLGIGYTF
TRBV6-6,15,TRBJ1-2,CASSPDSHPNYGYTF
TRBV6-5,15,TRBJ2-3,CASSYGRGDTDTQYF
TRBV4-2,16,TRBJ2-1,CASRLTSGGANNEQFF
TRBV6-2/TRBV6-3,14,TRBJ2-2,CASSLAPPAGELFF
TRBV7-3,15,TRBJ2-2,CASSLLAGPTGELFF
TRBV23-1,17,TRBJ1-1,CASPPVGPHVMNTEAFF